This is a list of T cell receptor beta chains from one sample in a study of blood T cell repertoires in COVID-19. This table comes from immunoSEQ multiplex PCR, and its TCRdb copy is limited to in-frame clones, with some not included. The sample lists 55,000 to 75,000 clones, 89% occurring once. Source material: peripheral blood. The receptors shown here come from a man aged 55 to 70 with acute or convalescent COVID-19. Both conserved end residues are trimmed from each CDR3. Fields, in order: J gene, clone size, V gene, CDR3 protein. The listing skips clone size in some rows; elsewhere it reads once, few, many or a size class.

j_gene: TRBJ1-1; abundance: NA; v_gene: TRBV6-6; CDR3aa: ASSQATGGTEAF
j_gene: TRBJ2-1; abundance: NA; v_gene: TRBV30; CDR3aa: AWSATGLSSYNEQF
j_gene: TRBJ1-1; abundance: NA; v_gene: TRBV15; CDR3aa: ATSRGGGNTEAF
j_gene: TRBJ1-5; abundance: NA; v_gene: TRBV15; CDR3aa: ATAIRARQPQH
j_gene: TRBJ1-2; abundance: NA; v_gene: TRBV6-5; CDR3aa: ASSYAPGAGGYT
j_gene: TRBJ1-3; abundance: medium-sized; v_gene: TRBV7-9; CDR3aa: ASSLEGRVPGNTIY
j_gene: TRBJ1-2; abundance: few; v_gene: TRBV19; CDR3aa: ASSFAGVGDYGYT
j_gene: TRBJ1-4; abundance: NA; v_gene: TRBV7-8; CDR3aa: ASSSMTDGNEKLF
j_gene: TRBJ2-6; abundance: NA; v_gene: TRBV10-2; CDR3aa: ASTPGTGGAGANVLT
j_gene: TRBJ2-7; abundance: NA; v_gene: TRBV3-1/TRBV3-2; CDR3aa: ASSPGGPYEQY
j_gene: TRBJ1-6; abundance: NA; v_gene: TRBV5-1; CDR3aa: ASSPGYNSPLH
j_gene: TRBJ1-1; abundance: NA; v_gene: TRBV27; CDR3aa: ASRPGTLNTEAF
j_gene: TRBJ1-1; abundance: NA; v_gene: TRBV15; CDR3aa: ATSGGQAPYTEAF
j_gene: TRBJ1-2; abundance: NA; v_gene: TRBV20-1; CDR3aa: SASRGTLSPYGYT
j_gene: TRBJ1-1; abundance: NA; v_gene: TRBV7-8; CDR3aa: ASRLHRDTEAF
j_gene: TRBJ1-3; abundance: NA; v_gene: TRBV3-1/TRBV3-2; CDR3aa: ASSRKTGKVSGNTIY
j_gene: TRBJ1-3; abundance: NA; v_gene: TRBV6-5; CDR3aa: ASKEGSGNTIY
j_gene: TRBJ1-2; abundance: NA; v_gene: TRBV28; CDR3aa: ASRPQTGGHYGYT
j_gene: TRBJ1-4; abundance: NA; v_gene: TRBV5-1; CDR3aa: ASSLGSWGQGAREKLF
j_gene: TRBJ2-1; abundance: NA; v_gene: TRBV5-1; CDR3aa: ASSLTGEAQF
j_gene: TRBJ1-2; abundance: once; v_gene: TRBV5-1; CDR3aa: ASSQDRLLESYT
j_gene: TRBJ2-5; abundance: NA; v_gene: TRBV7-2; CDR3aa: ASSDRAETQY
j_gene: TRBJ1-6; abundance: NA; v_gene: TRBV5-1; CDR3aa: ASSPQQGYNSPLH
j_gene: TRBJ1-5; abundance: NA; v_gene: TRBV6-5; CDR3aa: ASMNPGGYGQPQH
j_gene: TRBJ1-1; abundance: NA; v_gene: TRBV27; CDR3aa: ATQFGRGTEAF
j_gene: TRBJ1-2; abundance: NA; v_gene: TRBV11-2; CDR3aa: ASSLETGNYGYT
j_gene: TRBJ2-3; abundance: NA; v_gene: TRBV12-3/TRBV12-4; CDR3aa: ASSGDYTDTQY
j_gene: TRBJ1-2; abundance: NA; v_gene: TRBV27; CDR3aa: ASSLLWTGKYSSYGYT
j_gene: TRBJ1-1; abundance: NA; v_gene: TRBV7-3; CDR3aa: ASSLSTASEAF
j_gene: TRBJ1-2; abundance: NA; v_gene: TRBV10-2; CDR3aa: ASSVAGWSNYGYT
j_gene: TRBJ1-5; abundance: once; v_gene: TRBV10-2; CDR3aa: ASSPGLNQPQH
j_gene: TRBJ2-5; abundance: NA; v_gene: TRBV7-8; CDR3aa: ASSLIRNSGAGGRRETQY
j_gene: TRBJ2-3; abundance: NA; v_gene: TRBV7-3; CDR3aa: ASSLSLAGDTQY
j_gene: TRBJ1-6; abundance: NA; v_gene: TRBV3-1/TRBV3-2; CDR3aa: ASSRGTGYNSPLH
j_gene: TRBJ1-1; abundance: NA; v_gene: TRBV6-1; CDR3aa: ASSGYRVLGNTEAF
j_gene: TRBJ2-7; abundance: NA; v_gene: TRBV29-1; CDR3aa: SVEERVGTGASYEQY
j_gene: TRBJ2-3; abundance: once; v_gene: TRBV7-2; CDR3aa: ASSLGWASTDTQY
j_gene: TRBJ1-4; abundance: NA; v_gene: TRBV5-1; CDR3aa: ASSRTGGREKLF
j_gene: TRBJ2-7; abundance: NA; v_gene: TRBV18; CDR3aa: ASSPIRDRDRGHEQY
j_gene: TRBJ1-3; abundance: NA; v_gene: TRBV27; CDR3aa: ASAKTGLGNTIY
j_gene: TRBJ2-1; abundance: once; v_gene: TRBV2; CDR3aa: ASTRGQIGEQF
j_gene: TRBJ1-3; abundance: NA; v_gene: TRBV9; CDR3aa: ASSVGVPGMAGNTIY
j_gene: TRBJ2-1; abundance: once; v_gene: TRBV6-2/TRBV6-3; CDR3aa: ASSYWAGSQEQF
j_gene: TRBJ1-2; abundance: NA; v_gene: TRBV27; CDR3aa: ASSLNRANYGYT
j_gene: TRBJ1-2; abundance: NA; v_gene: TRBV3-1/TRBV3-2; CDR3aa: ASTTGEGGYT
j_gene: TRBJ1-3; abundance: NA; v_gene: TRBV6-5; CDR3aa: ASTEGAGSGNTIY
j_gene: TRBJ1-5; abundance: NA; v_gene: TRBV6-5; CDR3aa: ASSTRGLFQPQH
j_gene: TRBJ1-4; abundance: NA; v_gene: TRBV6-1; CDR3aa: ASSESRMGKGAPNEKLF
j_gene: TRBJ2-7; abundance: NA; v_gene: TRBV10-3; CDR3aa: AISDLYEQY
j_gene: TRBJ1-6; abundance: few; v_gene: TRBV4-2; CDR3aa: ASSQALGQGNSPLH
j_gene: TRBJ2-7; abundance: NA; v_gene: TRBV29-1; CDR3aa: SVENQAPYEQY
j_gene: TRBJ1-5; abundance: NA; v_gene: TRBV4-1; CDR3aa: ASSQQLTGTAFAPQH
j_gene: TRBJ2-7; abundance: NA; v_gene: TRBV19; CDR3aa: ASSTSLRGGGYEQY
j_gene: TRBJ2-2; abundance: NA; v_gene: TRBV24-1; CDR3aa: ATSDPGQTGELF
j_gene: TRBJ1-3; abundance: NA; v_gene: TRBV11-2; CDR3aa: ASSLMGQSSGNTIY
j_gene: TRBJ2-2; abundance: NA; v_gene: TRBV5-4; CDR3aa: ASSVGHAYTGELF
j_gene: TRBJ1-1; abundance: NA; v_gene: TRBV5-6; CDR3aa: ASSRKTGGFEAF
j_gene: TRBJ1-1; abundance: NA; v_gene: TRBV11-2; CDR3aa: ASSPQGLTEAF
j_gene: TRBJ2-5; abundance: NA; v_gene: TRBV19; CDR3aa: ASRAEWYQETQY